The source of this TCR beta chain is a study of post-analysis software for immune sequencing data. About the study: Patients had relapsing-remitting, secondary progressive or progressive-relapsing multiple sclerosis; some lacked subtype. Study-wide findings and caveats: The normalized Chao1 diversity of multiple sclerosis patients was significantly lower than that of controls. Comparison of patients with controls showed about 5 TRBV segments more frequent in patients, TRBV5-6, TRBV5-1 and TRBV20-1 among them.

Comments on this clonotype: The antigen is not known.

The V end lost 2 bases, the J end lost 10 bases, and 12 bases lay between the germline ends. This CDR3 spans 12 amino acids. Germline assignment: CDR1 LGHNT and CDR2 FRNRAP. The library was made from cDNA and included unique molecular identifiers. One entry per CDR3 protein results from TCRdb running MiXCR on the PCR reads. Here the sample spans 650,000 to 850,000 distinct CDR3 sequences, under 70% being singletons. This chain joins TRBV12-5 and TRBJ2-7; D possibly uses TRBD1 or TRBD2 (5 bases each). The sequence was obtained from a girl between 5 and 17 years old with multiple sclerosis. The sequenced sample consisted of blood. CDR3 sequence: CASGLPGLTQYF. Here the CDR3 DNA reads TGTGCTAGTGGTTTGCCGGGGCTTACCCAGTACTTC.